The sequence of this T cell receptor beta chain was determined in a study of cytomegalovirus exposure and HLA in healthy donors. Overall study: The same platform as the roughly 630 first-cohort repertoires was used for the 95 to 150 validation repertoires, a later analysis reported.

This clone was counted once. What it binds is unknown. This table comes from immunoSEQ multiplex PCR, and its TCRdb copy is limited to in-frame clones, with some not included. The sample comprises more than 300,000 clones, around 86% of which are singletons, and under 0.95% rests with the top ten. The study's findings and limits: The study flagged approximately 180 TCR beta chains as cytomegalovirus-associated. Many donors carried some public TCRs, although rarity characterized most TCR sequences. High specificity and sensitivity for cytomegalovirus status were reported for the classifier.

The material sequenced was PBMCs. The receptor was isolated from a woman between 18 and 29 years old in good health and CMV-seronegative.

The CDR3 DNA follows: TGCGCCAGCAGCCATGTTGGGACAGGCCGAAACACCGGGGAGCTGTTTTTT. Translation gives CASSHVGTGRNTGELFF. The V gene is TRBV4-1, the J gene TRBJ2-2, with 8 positions matching TRBD1. Germline V gene lookup returns CDR1 MGHRA and CDR2 YSYEKL. V was clipped by 3 bases and J by 2 bases; unmatched bases: 8. The CDR3 runs 17 residues.